This T cell receptor (beta chain) appears in the sequencing data of a study of T cells after yellow fever vaccination (dated by TCRdb to the late 2010s). Some background on the complete study: Libraries from fractions with low cell numbers were prepared with the SMART-Seq v4 Ultra Low Input RNA kit. Blood samples were taken at several timepoints before and after primary and secondary immunization, and bulk PBMC replicates and cell subsets were isolated. To track T-cell clones before and after primary and booster YFV17D yellow fever vaccination, bulk TCR alpha and beta repertoires were sequenced longitudinally. Two healthy male donors, one aged 18 to 30 and one aged 30 to 40 years, were included in the cohort. What the authors observed across the whole study: A small share of clonotypes occurred in both CD4 and CD8 compartments, likely arising from convergent recombination. Because only two donors were included in the study, the extent to which the findings can be generalized is limited. After the booster, most clones that had expanded after primary vaccination were detected again (about 97% of CD4 and around 88% of CD8), suggesting broad maintenance of memory. Computational filtering was needed because FACS-sorted repertoires could contain abundant contaminating clonotypes from the bulk population. Compared with the primary T-cell response, the secondary T-cell response was weaker but faster, peaking on day 5 rather than day 15.

The germline V gene provides CDR1 MNHEY and CDR2 SVGAGI. The CDR3 goes from the cysteine to the phenylalanine over 18 residues. Only the CDR3 part of the read is kept: 54 bases, read in frame from the first base. For this chain, trimming is 0 bases at the V end and 3 bases at the J end, and the number of junction bases without a gene match is 6. TCR cDNA was synthesized by 5'RACE template switching, through which a universal primer site and unique molecular identifiers were introduced. Priming of cDNA synthesis was performed from both the TCR alpha and TCR beta constant segments. Library amplification used two PCR steps, and the second PCR step added sample barcodes and sequencing adapters. Libraries were sequenced on Illumina HiSeq 2500 (2x100 bp) or NovaSeq (2x150 bp). Per the original workflow: Reads were demultiplexed and collapsed into UMI consensus sequences with MIGEC, and V(D)J alignment was performed with MiXCR. Vaccine-responding clonotypes were defined with edgeR using replicate PBMC samples, requiring FDR below 0.01 and a log2 fold change above 5 up to day 15. CD4 or CD8 identity was assigned to each bulk clonotype according to whether the clonotype was present at higher abundance in the sequenced CD4 repertoire or the sequenced CD8 repertoire. TCRdb ran its own pipeline on the public reads, namely fastp trimming at Q25 and MiXCR clone calling, and kept in-frame beta chains. Rows with one shared CDR3 protein collapse into an entry with the most common genes and DNA. TCRdb, not the original authors, processed these V and J calls. This sample is represented by 500,000 to 700,000 distinct CDR3 sequences; about 19% of them were singletons. Roughly an eighth of the sample rests with the top ten.

Points on this clonotype: The antigen it binds to is not known. Base qualities are not recorded, but no much larger clone differs from it by a single base.

The treatment or condition label, as the study defines it: live attenuated yellow fever vaccine strain. At every blood-draw timepoint, two biological replicates of bulk PBMCs were collected. A standard Ficoll-Paque protocol was used to isolate PBMCs from peripheral blood. TriZol was used to extract RNA from bulk PBMCs, from CD4 and CD8 fractions, and from dextramer-positive and dextramer-negative fractions. The sample was PBMCs, taken 15 days after the yellow fever booster vaccination. The clonotype was recovered from a man aged 25-45 years who received the YFV17D yellow fever vaccine. Recombination connected TRBV6-5 to TRBJ2-3; 13 bases in between match TRBD2. CDR3 loop: CASSYSWTSGSGTDTQYF. Here is the DNA: TGTGCCAGCAGTTACTCTTGGACTAGCGGGAGTGGTACAGATACGCAGTATTTT.